Each of the 27 T cell receptor beta chains below was sequenced from the same sample in a study of T cell repertoires in cytomegalovirus infection. TCRdb redid the calling of the reads with MiXCR, one entry per CDR3 protein. The sample consists of 900,000 to 950,000 distinct CDR3 sequences, approximately 31% of them appearing once. No antigen has been identified for these receptors. The starting material was cultured CD8+ T cells from PBMCs, obtained from culture after CMV antigen stimulation. The receptors were sampled from a human donor in good health (CMV status not recorded). Some clones in this sample may be carry-over from other donors' samples.

J is TRBJ2-7 and V is TRBV20-1; TRBD2 might be the D (5 bases). This CDR3 has 13 residues. Per germline, CDR1 DFQATT and CDR2 SNEGSKA (reference sequence). The ends were cut back, 6 bases at V and 2 bases at J, with 14 bases in the middle. This CDR3 is CSASGWETYEQYF. CDR3 in DNA: TGCAGTGCGTCGGGCTGGGAGACCTACGAGCAGTACTTC.

To note about this clonotype: A much larger clonotype is one base distant, so this may be a read error. The genes are TRBV12-3 or TRBV12-4 and TRBJ1-5; D not resolved. The CDR3 totals 13 residues. The CDR3 protein is CVSSAWADQPQHF. CDR3 DNA: TGTGTCAGCAGTGCTTGGGCGGATCAGCCCCAGCATTTT.

The J gene is TRBJ1-2, the V gene TRBV27, with 7 positions matching TRBD1. Trimming removed 2 bases from V and 7 bases from J; junction bases left unmatched: 4. The CDR3 sequence is 13 residues long. Germline V gene sequence: CDR1 MNHEY, CDR2 SMNVEV (reference sequence). CDR3 loop: CASSLRRQGGYTF. CDR3 DNA sequence: TGTGCCAGCAGTTTAAGAAGACAGGGTGGCTACACCTTC.

The rearrangement links TRBV27 to TRBJ2-5; possibly TRBD2 for D (7 bases). V dropped 3 bases and J dropped 5 bases, with 13 bases sitting between them. CDR1 and CDR2 from the germline V gene are MNHEY and SMNVEV (reference sequence). The CDR3 runs to 14 residues. As DNA, the CDR3 is TGTGCCAGCAGTTTCGGGGGGCGCGGGGAGACCCAGTACTTC. This codes for CASSFGGRGETQYF.

The CDR3 loop reads CATSSPRTGGGGELFF. The CDR3 DNA follows: TGTGCCACCAGCAGTCCTCGGACAGGGGGCGGCGGGGAGCTGTTTTTT. This sequence joins TRBV15 and TRBJ2-2; 11 bases agree with TRBD1. The trim removed 3 bases at V and 7 bases at J, leaving 7 bases unmatched. CDR3 length: 16 amino acids. CDR1 and CDR2 (germline): LNHNV, YYDKDF (reference sequence).

Regarding this clonotype: This may arise from a read error, as a much more abundant clone is one base away. V is TRBV7-6 and J is TRBJ2-7; D not resolved. The germline V gene has CDR1 SGHVS and CDR2 FNYEAQ. The CDR3 consists of 13 residues. The CDR3 reads CASSPGPAYEQNV. CDR3 sequence (DNA): TGTGCCAGCAGCCCTGGACCCGCCTACGAGCAGAACGTC.

The CDR3: CASSPRDFYEQYV. As DNA, the CDR3 is TGTGCCAGCAGCCCCAGGGATTTCTACGAGCAGTACGTC. V usage is TRBV7-9 and J usage is TRBJ2-7; a possible D gene is TRBD1 (5 bases). In germline, CDR1 is SEHNR, CDR2 FQNEAQ (reference sequence). V lost 5 bases and J lost 3, with 11 bases in between. This CDR3 has 13 amino acids.

This clonotype has only a few counts. The chain employs TRBV11-3 and TRBJ2-2; TRBD1 agrees at 11 bases. V was clipped by 5 bases and J by 4 bases; unmatched bases: 6. The CDR3 has 16 residues. Germline values: CDR1 SGHNT, CDR2 YENEEA. CDR3 residues: CASSVGQGASTGELFF. The CDR3, as DNA: TGTGCCAGCAGCGTCGGACAGGGGGCTAGCACCGGGGAGCTGTTTTTT.

This clonotype came up a few times. This rearrangement joins TRBV2 to TRBJ2-6, with TRBD1 matching 7 bases. Looked up from germline, CDR1 is SNHLY and CDR2 is FYNNEI. This CDR3 has 17 amino acids. Germline trimming cut 5 bases from V and 3 bases from J; bases unmatched to any gene: 10. CDR3 nucleotides: TGTGCCAGCAGTTGGGACAGAGCCTTGGTTGGGGCCAACGTCCTGACTTTC. It is translated as CASSWDRALVGANVLTF.

This clonotype occurred a few times. The chain uses TRBV28 and TRBJ2-7; 7 bases line up with TRBD1. CDR3 length: 14 amino acids. V dropped 4 bases and J dropped 2; count of bases not matched to a gene: 5. The V gene's germline CDR1 is MDHEN and CDR2 SYDVKM. The CDR3 loop reads CASSSGGVPYEQYV. The CDR3 DNA reads as TGTGCCAGCAGTTCAGGGGGAGTCCCCTACGAGCAGTACGTC.

A few counts support this clonotype. This chain links TRBV10-3 with TRBJ2-3; 8 nucleotides line up with TRBD1. With 3 bases clipped from V and 2 bases from J, the junction kept 7 bases outside the gene matches. CDR1 ENHRY and CDR2 SYGVKD come from the germline V gene. The CDR3 length is 16 residues. As DNA, the CDR3 is TGTGCCATCAGTGACGCGGACAGGGCCTACACAGATACGCAGTATTTT. Amino acid sequence: CAISDADRAYTDTQYF.

This clonotype has just a few counts. The chain links TRBV11-2 to TRBJ1-1; D not certain. This CDR3 spans 16 amino acids. Germline-derived CDR1 and CDR2 are SGHAT and FQNNGV. With 0 bases removed from V and 1 base from J, the gap between germline ends came to 12 bases. The CDR3 DNA sequence: TGTGCCAGCAGCTTAGATGGAGTCGCCGCGAACACTGAAGCTTTCTTT. This sequence encodes CASSLDGVAANTEAFF.

The chain links TRBV20-1 to TRBJ1-6; a possible D gene is TRBD1 (5 bases). This CDR3 comprises 13 residues. CDR1 is DFQATT and CDR2 is SNEGSKA in the germline V gene (reference sequence). The germline V and J ends were trimmed by 1 base and 8 bases, with 9 bases remaining between them. The CDR3 DNA sequence: TGCAGTGCTAGAGGGGAGGGGTATTCACCCCTCCACTTT. Its protein is CSARGEGYSPLHF.

V is TRBV7-8 and J is TRBJ2-2, with 8 bases that match TRBD2. V shed 5 bases, J shed 6 bases, and the junction held 2 bases outside the gene matches. Germline CDR1 reads SGHVS; CDR2 reads FQNEAQ. The CDR3 spans 13 residues. CDR3 region: CASSTGLAGELFF. As DNA, the CDR3 is TGTGCCAGCAGCACGGGACTAGCCGGGGAGCTGTTTTTT. Full variable domain (missing parts from reference TRBV7-8 and TRBJ2-2): GAGVSQSPRYKVAKRGQDVALRCDPISGHVSLFWYQQALGQGPEFLTYFQNEAQLDKSGLPSDRFFAERPEGSVSTLKIQRTQQEDSAVYLCASSTGLAGELFFGEGSRLTVL.

This chain connects TRBV4-1 to TRBJ2-1; no reliable D call. Germline V CDR1 and CDR2: MGHRA, YSYEKL. V lost 1 base and J 5 bases, leaving 6 bases between the germline ends. The CDR3 consists of 13 residues. The CDR3 loop is CASSQGLNNEQFF. The CDR3 DNA follows: TGCGCCAGCAGCCAAGGGCTAAACAATGAGCAGTTCTTC.

This clonotype was detected ten times or more. The rearrangement links TRBV7-8 to TRBJ1-5, with TRBD1 as a possible D gene (5 bases). This CDR3 region has 16 residues. Germline V gene data show CDR1 as SGHVS and CDR2 as FQNEAQ. V lost 1 base, J lost 0 bases, and 10 bases lay in between. The CDR3 bases are TGTGCCAGCAGCTTAGAGGGGATCTATAGCAATCAGCCCCAGCATTTT. It specifies CASSLEGIYSNQPQHF.

V and J are TRBV20-1 and TRBJ1-2; D is perhaps TRBD1 (6 bases). The CDR3 consists of 15 residues. The V gene's germline CDR1 is DFQATT and CDR2 SNEGSKA (reference sequence). V lost 3 bases and J 6 bases, leaving 20 bases between the germline ends. CDR3 sequence reads: CSARAGTPYEDGYTF. Written as DNA, the CDR3 is TGCAGTGCTAGGGCGGGGACACCCTACGAGGATGGCTACACCTTC.

The gene calls are TRBV7-6 and TRBJ2-5, with 9 bases matching TRBD2. Losses at the gene ends were 5 bases for V and 5 bases for J; bases not matched to a gene: 9. Germline V gene sequence: CDR1 SGHVS, CDR2 FNYEAQ. The CDR3 totals 15 residues. The DNA for the CDR3 is TGTGCCAGCAGCCCCCGGTCCAGCGGGAGGGAGACCCAGTACTTC. Its translation is CASSPRSSGRETQYF.

This chain links TRBV15 with TRBJ2-7; possible D gene TRBD1, 6 bases. Germline V gene sequence: CDR1 LNHNV, CDR2 YYDKDF (reference sequence). V was shortened by 8 bases and J by 1 base, with 9 bases between the two germline ends. The CDR3 loop spans 12 amino acids. For the CDR3, the DNA is TGTGCCACCCGGGACACTTCCTACGAGCAGTACTTC. Amino acid sequence: CATRDTSYEQYF. Full variable domain (rest looked up from reference TRBV15 and TRBJ2-7): DAMVIQNPRYQVTQFGKPVTLSCSQTLNHNVMYWYQQKSSQAPKLLFHYYDKDFNNEADTPDNFQSRRPNTSFCFLDIRSPGLGDTAMYLCATRDTSYEQYFGPGTRLTVT.

The chain couples TRBV7-2 to TRBJ2-3; maybe TRBD2 (7 bases). The germline V gene encodes CDR1 SGHTA and CDR2 FQGNSA. The CDR3 spans 13 residues. Deletions cut 8 bases from V and 2 bases from J, with 11 bases between. The CDR3 reads CASGGASTDTQYF. The CDR3 nucleotides read TGTGCCAGCGGGGGGGCCTCCACAGATACGCAGTATTTT.

This clonotype was detected many times. This chain joins TRBV7-6 and TRBJ1-2, with a tentative D call TRBD1 (5 bases). V was cut by 4 bases and J by 4 bases, with 13 bases left in between. Germline V gene data show CDR1 as SGHVS and CDR2 as FNYEAQ. The CDR3 contains 14 residues. The CDR3 DNA reads TGTGCCAGCAGCTCTACAGGAATGACCTATGGCTACACCTTC. Its translation is CASSSTGMTYGYTF.

V gene TRBV4-1 combines with J gene TRBJ1-3; D unresolved. V was pared by 4 bases and J by 0 bases, with 10 bases between. Germline values: CDR1 MGHRA, CDR2 YSYEKL. The CDR3 contains 15 residues. Written as DNA, the CDR3 is TGCGCCAGCAGCCCCTCCGACATCTCTGGAAACACCATATATTTT. It translates to CASSPSDISGNTIYF.

The chain carries TRBV6-6 and TRBJ2-1; maybe TRBD1 (6 bases). Trimming took off 2 bases at V and 5 bases at J, with 13 bases between the two ends. CDR1 and CDR2 from the germline V gene are MNHNY and SVGAGI (reference sequence). CDR3 length: 15 amino acids. The CDR3 DNA is TGTGCCAGCAGTTACGAGGGGGACAACCACAATGAGCAGTTCTTC. It codes for CASSYEGDNHNEQFF.

J is TRBJ1-1 and V is TRBV12-3 or TRBV12-4; D unresolved. The V end lost 0 bases, the J end lost 4 bases, and 6 bases lay between the germline ends. This CDR3 is 13 amino acids long. The CDR3 spells CASSLASTTEAFF. CDR3 nucleotides: TGTGCCAGCAGTTTAGCATCCACCACTGAAGCTTTCTTT.

The genes are TRBV19 and TRBJ2-5; D is tentatively TRBD1 or TRBD2 (5 bases each). The CDR3 extends over 15 amino acids. CDR1 and CDR2 (germline): LNHDA, SQIVND (reference sequence). Trimming left V 2 bases short and J 3 bases short, with 13 bases between. This CDR3 reads CASSILDRGEETQYF. DNA of the CDR3: TGTGCCAGTAGTATATTAGACAGAGGGGAAGAGACCCAGTACTTC.

J is TRBJ2-4 and V is TRBV19, with D possibly being TRBD1 (5 bases). Trimming removed 8 bases at V and 3 bases at J, with 11 bases between. The CDR3 consists of 13 residues. Germline V lookup: CDR1 LNHDA, CDR2 SQIVND (reference sequence). CDR3 nucleotide sequence: TGTGCCAGTGGAGCCAGGGTCAAAAACATTCAGTACTTC. It is translated as CASGARVKNIQYF.

The chain uses TRBV7-8 and TRBJ2-3; D gene unclear. With 1 base removed from V and 3 bases from J, the gap between germline ends came to 11 bases. The CDR3 has 15 residues. The germline V gene encodes CDR1 SGHVS and CDR2 FQNEAQ. CDR3 sequence reads: CASSLVFSRTDTQYF. CDR3 nucleotide sequence: TGTGCCAGCAGCTTAGTTTTCTCTCGGACAGATACGCAGTATTTT.